Detailed here is one TCR beta chain. Deletions cut 4 bases from V and 5 bases from J, with 19 bases between. This CDR3 is 15 amino acids long. CDR1 DFQATT and CDR2 SNEGSKA come from the germline V gene (reference sequence). TCRdb processed the 5' RACE reads anew with MiXCR; each CDR3 protein has one entry. The sample yields 55,000 to 75,000 distinct CDR3 sequences, almost 30% seen once. Sequencing was carried out using tumor-infiltrating naive CD4+ T cells sorted from the breast tumor. Subset indicated: naive CD4+ T cells, CD4+CD45RA+CD25-. The chain uses TRBV20-1 and TRBJ2-3, with D perhaps being TRBD1 or TRBD2 (6 bases each). This TCR came from a female donor with breast cancer. CDR3 nucleotide sequence: TGCAGTGCTATCCCTCCGGGACAAGCGGGAGATACGCAGTATTTT. Translation gives CSAIPPGQAGDTQYF.